The clone carrying this TCR beta chain was seen a handful of times. Time point given: blood 2 weeks post-SBRT. The treatment: 15 Gy SBRT to primary tumor, nephrectomy 4 weeks later. The method was immunoSEQ multiplex PCR; TCRdb's version includes in-frame clones alone and lacks a portion of them. The sample lists tens of thousands of clones; around 86% were seen once. This specimen belongs to a study of radiation and T cells in renal cell carcinoma. The material was blood, obtained from a patient whose treatment included radiotherapy and nephrectomy. The receptor comes from a woman between 45 and 60 years old with renal cell carcinoma.

The CDR3 loop reads CASRAGENTEAFF. The CDR3 DNA sequence: TGTGCCAGCAGGGCAGGGGAGAACACTGAAGCTTTCTTT. The gene calls are TRBV2 and TRBJ1-1, with D perhaps TRBD1 (6 bases). This CDR3 region has 13 residues. Germline values: CDR1 SNHLY, CDR2 FYNNEI. V lost 6 bases and J lost 1, with 9 bases in between.